What follows describes a single T cell receptor beta chain. Its antigen remains unidentified. RNA transcripts yielded amplified TCR beta CDR3 regions. An initial round of RT-PCR targeting the TCR CDR3 relied on the HTBI primer set. Each CDR3 protein is one row after TCRdb ran MiXCR on the multiplex PCR reads. This table holds 450,000 to 600,000 distinct CDR3 sequences, 15% to 20% found once. The V gene lost 5 bases and the J gene lost 6 bases, with 17 bases spanning the gap. This CDR3 has 15 residues. Germline V lookup: CDR1 SGHNT, CDR2 YENEEA. This sample stems from a study of T cells in Graves' hyperthyroidism and ophthalmopathy. Study findings and constraints: The blood repertoire included most of the expanded thyroid clonotypes above 0.001.

Sequencing input: blood. The gene calls are TRBV11-3 and TRBJ2-1; weak D call: TRBD2 (6 bases). This receptor was obtained from a middle-aged man with Graves' ophthalmopathy. The CDR3 loop reads CASSPRGGMGNEQFF. CDR3 bases: TGTGCCAGCAGCCCGAGGGGCGGGATGGGCAATGAGCAGTTCTTC.